The present TCR beta chain was sequenced within a study of cytomegalovirus exposure and HLA in healthy donors (dated by TCRdb to 2016 to 2017). Study-wide context: An earlier analysis of 550 to 700 of the donors reported approximately 270 Gb of sequence data and some 100 million unique TCR beta sequences from some 180 million T cells. Roughly 290 gigabases of sequencing data and 70 million to 100 million unique TCR sequences made up an early release that covered 500 to 700 HLA-typed donors. Of the roughly 400 genotyped donors, around 81% fell in the genetic ancestry cluster associated with self-reported Caucasian donors. The aim of the study was to test whether cataloging public T cell receptors could identify signatures of past pathogen exposure. The study profiled the T cell repertoires of around 700 subjects by immunosequencing and related them to cytomegalovirus serostatus. Along with the approximately 700-subject first cohort, a separate validation cohort of 120 different subjects was used. To predict cytomegalovirus infection status, the study brought together high-throughput TCR immunosequencing, statistical association of individual TCRs with disease status, and machine learning. To study patterns of TCR occurrence, a later analysis re-analyzed previously published TCR beta repertoires from 700 or so donors and added high-resolution HLA genotyping. The later analysis used no new phenotypic data to find candidate immune exposures, relying instead on TCR beta sequences and their occurrence across donors. To decide whether each TCR beta V gene segment behaved as functional or pseudogenic, an earlier analysis of some 600 of the donors relied on high-throughput TCR beta sequencing. Alongside the repertoire data, information on donor age, sex, ethnicity and CMV serostatus was compiled. A later genetic analysis used genome-wide SNP genotypes for about 60% of the roughly 700 donors, treating that subset as a discovery cohort. All discovery cohort repertoires had been generated on a single sequencing platform. HLA typing included class I and class II loci at four-digit resolution. Typing coverage differed by locus: A, B, C, DRB1 and DQB1 were typed in roughly 620-630 donors, DQA1 in approximately 520, DPA1 in roughly 590, and DPB1 in just under 490. Roughly 5 DR-DQ haplotypes were handled as single units for association and clustering because linkage in the cohort was strong. Among under 450 genotyped donors of the cohort, an average of around 240,000 unique TCR beta nucleotide sequences were sequenced per donor, roughly a sixth of them non-productive.

Libraries came from the immunoSEQ multiplex PCR assay. For the multiplex PCR, a mixture combining 60 forward primers for TCR Vbeta segments and 13 reverse primers for TCR Jbeta segments was used. Amplification of the CDR3 region of rearranged TCR beta genes was performed with a multiplex PCR assay on genomic DNA. On the Illumina HiSeq System, the amplified TCR beta libraries were sequenced as 87-base-pair reads. As for the original processing: A later analysis tallied tens of millions of unique TCR beta chains across the 666 repertoires, and some 12 million of those chains were shared by two or more donors. Raw reads were error-corrected and collapsed into unique sequences by a nearest-neighbor algorithm in which closely related sequences were merged to remove PCR and sequencing errors. To assign V, D and J gene segments, CDR3 sequences were aligned to IMGT reference sequences. For a sequence to be retained, a match of at least six nucleotides was required to both a V gene segment and a J gene segment. Rearrangements were classified as productive when the CDR3 lacked stop codons and remained in frame with V and J, and all other rearrangements were classified as non-productive. Following IMGT convention, CDR3 was defined as the stretch from the second conserved V-encoded cysteine up to the conserved J-encoded phenylalanine. Sequences without an unambiguous match to a single V gene segment were excluded from the earlier analysis of a few hundred of the donors. In an earlier analysis of approximately 590 of the donors, V segments were called functional above 56.7% productive rearrangements and were called segregating when the between-donor standard deviation exceeded 5%. To diagnose cytomegalovirus status from the catalog of TCR beta chain sequences, a statistical classification framework was built. In a later analysis, TCR nucleotide sequences were compared against IMGT/GENE-DB human TR gene sequences so that V and J genes could be assigned. Using the TCRdist pipeline, a later analysis assigned CDR3 sequences along with most-parsimonious VDJ recombination scenarios. In a later analysis, every TCR beta chain was defined by the combination of its CDR3 amino acid sequence and its V-gene family, and reads without a unique V-gene family were dropped. In a later analysis, 450 to 600 highly shared, low-generation-probability nucleotide sequences were removed to address suspected cross-contamination and a sequencing artifact. In a later analysis, a clonal expansion index was calculated for each public chain from normalized within-repertoire ranks of inferred template counts. Generation probabilities in a later analysis came from a VDJ recombination model fitted to out-of-frame rearrangements, and those results were checked against IGoR. A later analysis scored TCR-TCR, TCR-HLA and TCR-CMV co-occurrence with hypergeometric tests, applying a repertoire-size bias correction to TCR pairs. A later analysis estimated false discovery rates by permuting HLA or CMV assignments 20 times. In a later analysis, co-occurring TCRs were grouped using DBSCAN, and TCRdist sequence similarity was added for clustering within HLA-allele-positive subsets. Repertoires with fewer than 30,000 or more than 120,000 public chains were left out of co-occurrence clustering, as were several repertoires with anomalous nucleotide sharing. The table was pulled from immuneACCESS by TCRdb, which kept in-frame rearrangements only. Such tables lose some clones; where checked, under half of the loss comes from unresolved V genes, and the rest has no known cause. V and J calls and clone size are copied from that table; D and trimming were computed from the DNA. A total of some 150,000 clones appear in this sample, roughly 80% of them only once. The ten largest clones add up to roughly 2.7% of the sample.

The study at large found these results: Correlated functional status among segregating V segments might be attributable to linkage disequilibrium, but an unknown experimental factor could not be ruled out. The study gave a list of 150 to 200 TCR beta chains associated with cytomegalovirus. A cluster of highly shared sequence variants was judged likely to be a technical artifact of the sequencing pipeline. A later analysis reported that several top co-occurrence clusters appeared linked to parvovirus B19, influenza, CMV and Epstein-Barr virus. In a later analysis, most CMV-associated TCR beta chains were found to appear HLA-restricted, with HLA associations seemingly driven largely by CMV exposure. In a later genetic analysis, fewer N-insertions in productive TCRs were reported among donors in an Asian-associated ancestry cluster than the 666-donor mean. Roughly uniform sequencing depth across donors was assumed in presence/absence analyses, although this assumption may not hold. While some public TCRs were present in many individuals, most TCR sequences turned up only very rarely across donors. The authors suggested that the approach could potentially be extended to other disease states and immunological phenotypes. Cytomegalovirus status was reported to be diagnosed by the classifier with high specificity and sensitivity in both the original and validation cohorts. A few of the identified cytomegalovirus-associated TCR beta chains were confirmed in vitro to be specific for cytomegalovirus antigens. A further reported finding was that TCR beta sequences accurately predicted the HLA-A and HLA-B alleles for most subjects in the first cohort. When HLA alleles, especially DR and DQ, strongly co-occurred, TCR associations were difficult to assign to individual alleles. In a later analysis, HLA-associated TCR beta chains were found to be more clonally expanded and to have lower generation probabilities than equally common non-associated chains. Because counts were too low, some 17 rarely observed V segments, including chromosome 9 orphons, were left out of the earlier analysis of 500 to 650 of the donors. According to a later analysis, TCR association rates differed among HLA loci, with DRB1 alleles showing the most associated TCRs and HLA-C alleles showing the fewest. Because the 87-base-pair reads could not distinguish some IMGT-functional V segments, including TRBV6-2 and TRBV6-3, those segments were excluded. Broadly in line with IMGT annotations, most TCR beta V segments showed up in productive rearrangements about 87% or about 30% of the time in an earlier analysis of a few hundred of the donors. An association between a missense DCLRE1C variant and V-gene and J-gene trimming of TCR beta chains was found in a later genetic analysis and replicated in an independent cohort. In a later analysis, about 16,000 TCR beta sequences were associated with specific HLA alleles at a false discovery rate of 0.05. Because HLA typing was unavailable for some donors at each locus, only the typed subset was used in association tests. In this cohort, only TCR beta chains were sequenced, and detectable features were limited by the absence of alpha or paired-chain data. CMV serostatus was the only immune exposure information available for the cohort.

V was cut back by 3 bases and J by 0 bases, leaving a gap of 8 bases between them. Counted from cysteine to phenylalanine, this CDR3 has 13 amino acids. The sequence is cut down to CDR3 DNA, 39 bases in frame from base 1. CDR1 and CDR2, per the germline V gene (reference sequence), are GTSNPN and SVGIG. On this clone itself: What antigen it recognizes has not been identified. Within one base of it there is no much larger clone, and no base qualities were kept.

The cohort was made up of several hundred healthy bone marrow donors. At the time of sampling, every cohort member was nominally healthy, though immune exposures that went unrecorded were likely present. The donor was CMV seronegative and belonged to the group of several hundred seronegative cohort members. Each donor provided a peripheral blood sample, and peripheral blood mononuclear cells were used for TCR beta sequencing. Genomic DNA was extracted from the blood cell samples with the Qiagen DNeasy Blood Extraction Kit. The receptor comes from a boy aged 2-15 years in good health and CMV-seronegative. The source material was PBMCs. The chain links TRBV30 with TRBJ1-1; tentative D gene TRBD1, with 5 bases matching. The CDR3 protein sequence reads: CAWRSGMNTEAFF. The bases read TGTGCCTGGAGGTCAGGGATGAACACTGAAGCTTTCTTT.